One and the same sample provided the 2 T cell receptor beta chains below, sequenced in a study of cytomegalovirus exposure and HLA in healthy donors. PCR amplification relied on 60 Vbeta primers (plus 13 Jbeta primers). Libraries were prepared by immunoSEQ multiplex PCR; TCRdb keeps only in-frame clonotypes and omits some of them. The data show around 150,000 clones, with around four fifths seen just once and around 2.5% held by the top ten. The specimen was PBMCs. The receptors shown here come from a boy between 2 and 10 years old in good health and CMV-seronegative.

This chain uses TRBV15 with TRBJ2-3; weak D call: TRBD2 (6 bases). The CDR3 is 16 residues long. Germline V CDR1 and CDR2: LNHNV, YYDKDF (reference sequence). V was cut by 1 base and J by 3 bases, with 14 bases left in between. The CDR3 here is CATSRALGRGTDTQYF. The CDR3 region has the DNA TGTGCCACCAGCAGAGCCCTGGGGCGGGGAACAGATACGCAGTATTTT.

The chain recombines TRBV11-2 with TRBJ2-5, with 8 nucleotides matching TRBD1. The ends lost 5 bases at V and 5 bases at J; junction bases unmatched: 10. From germline, CDR1 is SGHAT and CDR2 FQNNGV. This CDR3 region has 15 residues. DNA for the CDR3: TGTGCCAGCAGCCAAGGACAGGGATCGCGGGAGACCCAGTACTTC. Translated, it gives CASSQGQGSRETQYF. Variable domain in full (rest from reference TRBV11-2 and TRBJ2-5): EAGVAQSPRYKIIEKRQSVAFWCNPISGHATLYWYQQILGQGPKLLIQFQNNGVVDDSQLPKDRFSAERLKGVDSTLKIQPAKLEDSAVYLCASSQGQGSRETQYFGPGTRLLVL.